The 27 T cell receptor beta chains listed next were all sequenced from one sample in a study of vaccination and CD4 T cells after COVID-19. An Oncomine TCR Beta short-read assay was used to sequence the DNA from cultured CD4+ T cells. One entry per CDR3 protein results from TCRdb running MiXCR on the PCR reads. Of approximately 16,000 distinct CDR3 sequences listed, less than 35% are singletons. Their recognized antigens are unknown. Sample treatment: roughly 11-day PBMC culture with coronavirus spike peptide pools or control peptides (ViraFEST assay). The source material was cultured CD4+ T cells from blood. These receptors were obtained from a human donor with COVID-19.

Worth noting for this clonotype: A much larger clone lies a single base off, so this may be a read error. V is TRBV7-3 and J is TRBJ2-2; D tentatively reads TRBD1 or TRBD2 (5 bases each). The CDR3 is 17 residues long. CDR1 and CDR2 (germline): SGHTA, FQGTGA. Between the trimmed V and J ends, which lost 5 bases and 3 bases, there was a span of 19 bases. The chain's CDR3 is CASSRRGRVVDTGELFF. Here the CDR3 DNA reads TGTGCCAGCAGCAGACGGGGCAGGGTGGTAGACACCGGGGAGCTGTTTTTT.

This chain joins TRBV19 and TRBJ2-7; D unresolved. Germline V gives CDR1 LNHDA, CDR2 SQIVND (reference sequence). V was cut by 11 bases and J by 7 bases, with 9 bases left in between. The CDR3 totals 9 residues. The CDR3 protein is CAPLGEQYF. The CDR3 region has the DNA TGTGCCCCCTTGGGGGAGCAGTACTTC.

V and J are TRBV7-9 and TRBJ1-2; D might be TRBD1 (5 bases). The CDR3 is 18 residues long. The V gene's germline CDR1 is SEHNR and CDR2 FQNEAQ (reference sequence). V was clipped by 0 bases and J by 5 bases, with 22 bases between them. The CDR3 region has the DNA TGTGCCAGCAGCTTAGCGCCCGGGGGGGACTTCCAAGGTTATGGCTACACCTTC. Amino acid sequence: CASSLAPGGDFQGYGYTF.

The chain carries TRBV7-2 and TRBJ1-5; no clear D gene. The CDR3 extends over 13 amino acids. V lost 3 bases and J 7 bases, leaving 10 bases between the germline ends. CDR1 and CDR2 (germline): SGHTA, FQGNSA. Here the CDR3 DNA reads TGTGCCAGCAGCTTCTTAATTGACCAGCCCCAGCATTTT. It codes for CASSFLIDQPQHF. Full variable domain (remainder filled in from reference TRBV7-2 and TRBJ1-5): GAGVSQSPSNKVTEKGKDVELRCDPISGHTALYWYRQSLGQGLEFLIYFQGNSAPDKSGLPSDRFSAERTGGSVSTLTIQRTQQEDSAVYLCASSFLIDQPQHFGDGTRLSIL.

Sample share makes this clonotype medium-sized. The chain couples TRBV6-5 to TRBJ1-1; 7 bases are shared with TRBD1. The J segment lost 5 bases and the V segment lost 2 bases, leaving 5 bases of the junction unmatched. Germline V CDR1 and CDR2: MNHEY, SVGAGI. The CDR3 runs 14 residues. CDR3 loop: CASSYRGRGTEAFF. CDR3 nucleotide sequence: TGTGCCAGCAGTTACAGGGGGCGCGGGACTGAAGCTTTCTTT.

The V call is TRBV7-2, the J call TRBJ1-3; D call uncertain. V was shortened by 1 base and J by 2 bases, with 9 bases between the two germline ends. Germline assignment: CDR1 SGHTA and CDR2 FQGNSA. This CDR3 region has 15 residues. CDR3 nucleotides: TGTGCCAGCAGCTTAGAAAGAGGGACTGGAAACACCATATATTTT. Translating gives CASSLERGTGNTIYF.

This clonotype showed up just a few times. The chain is built from TRBV15 and TRBJ1-2; 12 bases fit TRBD1. Per germline, CDR1 LNHNV and CDR2 YYDKDF (reference sequence). This CDR3 has 17 amino acids. With 3 bases clipped from V and 2 bases from J, the junction kept 7 bases outside the gene matches. CDR3 in amino acids: CATSSRDRGLKNYGYTF. The CDR3 DNA reads as TGTGCCACCAGCAGCCGGGACAGGGGGCTGAAGAACTATGGCTACACCTTC.

The J gene is TRBJ2-5, the V gene TRBV30; D unresolved. This CDR3 region has 15 residues. Trimming removed 0 bases from V and 5 bases from J, with 16 bases in between. Germline loops: CDR1 GTSNPN, CDR2 SVGIG (reference sequence). CDR3 coding DNA: TGTGCCTGGAGTGTATTAACCAGTCCCCTGGAGACCCAGTACTTC. It is translated as CAWSVLTSPLETQYF.

The genes are TRBV7-6 and TRBJ2-1; TRBD1 is a possible D gene (5 bases). The germline V gene encodes CDR1 SGHVS and CDR2 FNYEAQ. CDR3 length: 16 amino acids. V was clipped by 5 bases and J by 2 bases, with 16 bases between them. Here the CDR3 reads CASSLQGMGTYNEQFF. The CDR3 DNA sequence: TGTGCCAGCAGCCTGCAGGGAATGGGTACCTACAATGAGCAGTTCTTC.

The chain couples TRBV11-1 to TRBJ2-1; 9 bases agree with TRBD1. V lost 5 bases, J lost 5 bases, and 10 bases stayed unmatched. The CDR3 runs to 16 residues. Germline V gene sequence: CDR1 SGHAT, CDR2 FQDESV (reference sequence). CDR3 in amino acids: CASSLQTGGYDNEQFF. The CDR3, as DNA: TGTGCCAGCAGCCTCCAGACAGGGGGATACGACAATGAGCAGTTCTTC.

In DNA form, the CDR3 reads TGTGCCAGCAAATGGGACAGCCGAACTAATGAAAAACTGTTTTTT. Its protein product is CASKWDSRTNEKLFF. This chain links TRBV6-1 with TRBJ1-4; TRBD1 agrees at 7 bases. The J segment lost 1 base and the V segment lost 7 bases, leaving 6 bases of the junction unmatched. Germline lookup yields CDR1 MNHNS and CDR2 SASEGT. CDR3 length: 15 amino acids.

The V gene is TRBV20-1, the J gene TRBJ2-5; TRBD1 agrees at 10 bases. The CDR3 loop spans 15 amino acids. CDR1 and CDR2 from the germline V gene are DFQATT and SNEGSKA (reference sequence). V gave up 3 bases and J gave up 5 bases; unmatched junction bases: 9. CDR3: CSASPGTGVRETQYF. CDR3 nucleotide sequence: TGCAGTGCTAGCCCCGGGACAGGGGTCCGGGAGACCCAGTACTTC.

This chain links TRBV5-1 with TRBJ2-5, with D tentatively TRBD2 (6 bases). V lost 1 base and J 3 bases, leaving 10 bases between the germline ends. Germline assignment: CDR1 SGHRS and CDR2 YFSETQ. The CDR3 length is 14 residues. The chain's CDR3 is CASSLFGGEETQYF. In DNA, the CDR3 is TGCGCCAGCAGCTTGTTCGGGGGTGAAGAGACCCAGTACTTC.

This sequence joins TRBV19 and TRBJ2-7, with D possibly TRBD1 on 6 matching bases. Trimming took 5 bases from V and 5 from J, leaving 16 bases between them. The CDR3 is made up of 14 amino acids. Germline CDR1 is LNHDA and CDR2 is SQIVND (reference sequence). This chain's CDR3 is CASSGAGVADEQYF. CDR3 bases: TGTGCCAGTAGTGGGGCAGGGGTAGCCGACGAGCAGTACTTC.

V gene TRBV6-1 combines with J gene TRBJ2-7; a possible D gene is TRBD1 (5 bases). This CDR3 comprises 14 residues. Germline CDR1 MNHNS, CDR2 SASEGT. Trimming left V 10 bases short and J 0 bases short, with 16 bases between. CDR3 amino acids: CANRRDRYSYEQYF. CDR3 in DNA: TGTGCCAACAGGAGAGACAGATACTCCTACGAGCAGTACTTC.

The sample holds a few counts of this clonotype. The J gene is TRBJ1-2, the V gene TRBV6-1; 9 bases are a match to TRBD1. The CDR3 consists of 14 residues. V was pared by 5 bases and J by 6 bases, with 7 bases of the junction left unmatched. Germline CDR1 is MNHNS and CDR2 is SASEGT. CDR3 in amino acids: CASSMTGGQNGYTF. The DNA of the CDR3 is TGTGCCAGCAGTATGACAGGGGGGCAGAATGGCTACACCTTC.

The gene calls are TRBV11-2 and TRBJ1-1, with D maybe TRBD1 (6 bases). Germline values: CDR1 SGHAT, CDR2 FQNNGV. V lost 1 base to trimming and J lost 1 base, with 13 bases between them. The CDR3 extends over 16 amino acids. The CDR3 DNA reads as TGTGCCAGCAGCTTAGGGTCCGGGGGCGCGAACACTGAAGCTTTCTTT. Residues: CASSLGSGGANTEAFF.

This clonotype has more than one count but fewer than ten. The CDR3 nucleotides read TGTGCCAGCAGTTATGGATCAGGCAGTAACTATGGCTACACCTTC. Translation gives CASSYGSGSNYGYTF. V gene TRBV7-2 combines with J gene TRBJ1-2; no definite D call. Between the trimmed V and J ends, which lost 6 bases and 1 base, there was a span of 15 bases. Looked up from germline, CDR1 is SGHTA and CDR2 is FQGNSA. This CDR3 spans 15 amino acids.

This clonotype has more than one count but fewer than ten. This chain joins TRBV6-1 and TRBJ2-2; TRBD2 aligns across 11 bases. CDR1 is MNHNS and CDR2 is SASEGT in the germline V gene. CDR3 length equals 15 residues. V was clipped by 6 bases and J by 5 bases; unmatched bases: 5. In DNA form, the CDR3 reads TGTGCCAGCAGAACCACTAGCGGGGGTACCGGGGAGCTGTTTTTT. It translates to CASRTTSGGTGELFF.

The chain joins TRBV7-9 to TRBJ2-1, with D possibly being TRBD2 (7 bases). The V end lost 3 bases, the J end lost 7 bases, and 13 bases lay between the germline ends. The germline V gene has CDR1 SEHNR and CDR2 FQNEAQ (reference sequence). This CDR3 has 14 residues. The CDR3 region is CASSFAGARNEQFF. In DNA form, the CDR3 reads TGTGCCAGCAGCTTTGCGGGGGCTAGGAATGAGCAGTTCTTC.

This chain joins TRBV19 and TRBJ1-4; 9 bases align to TRBD1. The CDR3 loop spans 17 amino acids. Germline CDR1 LNHDA, CDR2 SQIVND (reference sequence). Trimming removed 3 bases from V and 1 base from J; junction bases left unmatched: 6. Here the CDR3 reads CASSIAGQGRTNEKLFF. CDR3 DNA sequence: TGTGCCAGTAGTATTGCGGGACAGGGTCGAACTAATGAAAAACTGTTTTTT.

The genes are TRBV7-9 and TRBJ1-1; no reliable D call. The CDR3 loop spans 11 amino acids. Trimming removed 2 bases at V and 8 bases at J, with 6 bases between. Germline lookup yields CDR1 SEHNR and CDR2 FQNEAQ (reference sequence). CDR3 in DNA: TGTGCCAGCAGCTTATTACGAGAAGCTTTCTTT. Protein sequence: CASSLLREAFF. Combining the CDR3 with reference TRBV7-9 and TRBJ1-1 gives the whole variable domain DTGVSQNPRHKITKRGQNVTFRCDPISEHNRLYWYRQTLGQGPEFLTYFQNEAQLEKSRLLSDRFSAERPKGSFSTLEIQRTEQGDSAMYLCASSLLREAFFGQGTRLTVV.

The chain combines TRBV6-1 with TRBJ1-2, with TRBD1 identical over 8 bases. The CDR3 covers 14 residues. Germline V CDR1 and CDR2: MNHNS, SASEGT. Trimming at V came to 6 bases and at J to 3 bases, leaving 6 bases not matched to a gene. CDR3 amino acids: CASSRQGYDYGYTF. Written as DNA, the CDR3 is TGTGCCAGCAGCCGACAGGGGTATGACTATGGCTACACCTTC.

The genes are TRBV6-4 and TRBJ1-2; 8 nucleotides agree with TRBD1. J was trimmed by 2 bases and V by 7 bases; bases with no gene match: 9. Germline CDR1 and CDR2: MRHNA and SNTAGT. The CDR3 has 15 residues. CDR3 nucleotides: TGTGCCAGCACCCAGGGACAGGAAGAAAACTATGGCTACACCTTC. It specifies CASTQGQEENYGYTF.

There are a few counts of this clonotype. This sequence joins TRBV19 and TRBJ1-6; 7 bases agree with TRBD1. J lost 6 bases, V lost 9 bases, and 8 bases had no gene match. The germline V gene encodes CDR1 LNHDA and CDR2 SQIVND (reference sequence). The CDR3 is 14 residues long. The CDR3 spells CASQTGFRNSPLHF. CDR3 in DNA: TGTGCCAGCCAGACAGGGTTTCGTAATTCACCCCTCCACTTT.

This chain joins TRBV2 and TRBJ1-1, with unresolved D. CDR3 size: 11 residues. Germline-derived CDR1 and CDR2 are SNHLY and FYNNEI. V was pared by 6 bases and J by 5 bases, with 7 bases between. Here the CDR3 reads CASRVKTEAFF. CDR3 bases: TGTGCCAGCAGGGTAAAGACTGAAGCTTTCTTT.

CDR3 in amino acids: CSAPPGRGSGYTF. The CDR3 DNA sequence: TGCAGTGCGCCCCCCGGGAGGGGAAGTGGCTACACCTTC. The rearrangement uses TRBV20-1 and TRBJ1-2; maybe TRBD1 (5 bases). The germline V gene has CDR1 DFQATT and CDR2 SNEGSKA (reference sequence). Trimming shortened V by 6 bases and J by 7 bases, and 18 bases separated the two germline ends. The CDR3 has 13 residues.